This TCR beta chain was obtained from a study of blood T cells in healthy people across ages. Researchers isolated at least 6.5 million PBMCs per sample. PCR was performed a second time for about 7 to 12 cycles using a sample-barcoded 5' primer and a J-beta primer mix. Each cDNA was tagged by a template-switch adaptor containing 12 random nucleotides. One entry per CDR3 protein results from TCRdb running MiXCR on the 5' RACE reads. The data show about 800,000 distinct CDR3 sequences, 58% seen once. Germline V gives CDR1 ENHRY, CDR2 SYGVKD. The CDR3 is made up of 13 amino acids. V lost 11 bases and J lost 6, with 19 bases in between.

This chain joins TRBV10-3 and TRBJ1-2; D is possibly TRBD1 (5 bases). The TCR was taken from a man aged 30 to 39 in good health. Specimen: blood. The CDR3 sequence: CAAGGDARNGYTF. CDR3 sequence (DNA): TGTGCCGCTGGAGGGGACGCACGGAATGGCTACACCTTC.